The clone carrying this TCR beta chain was counted only a few times. The assay was immunoSEQ multiplex PCR, and TCRdb's table has in-frame clones only and misses some. Of approximately 120,000 clones in the sample, 85% to 90% were seen once. Germline V gene lookup returns CDR1 SNHLY and CDR2 FYNNEI. Trimming stripped 6 bases from V and 9 bases from J, with 12 bases between. There are 12 residues in the CDR3. This record comes from a study of blood T cell repertoires in COVID-19. Turning to the study itself: Samples taken during acute and convalescent COVID-19 were collected in the United States, Italy and Spain.

The genes are TRBV2 and TRBJ2-1; D may be TRBD2 (5 bases). This receptor was identified in a human donor in a cohort sampled during active COVID-19. The material sequenced was peripheral blood. CDR3 coding DNA: TGTGCCAGCAGGGCACTAGTAAGTGAGCAGTTCTTC. Translation: CASRALVSEQFF.